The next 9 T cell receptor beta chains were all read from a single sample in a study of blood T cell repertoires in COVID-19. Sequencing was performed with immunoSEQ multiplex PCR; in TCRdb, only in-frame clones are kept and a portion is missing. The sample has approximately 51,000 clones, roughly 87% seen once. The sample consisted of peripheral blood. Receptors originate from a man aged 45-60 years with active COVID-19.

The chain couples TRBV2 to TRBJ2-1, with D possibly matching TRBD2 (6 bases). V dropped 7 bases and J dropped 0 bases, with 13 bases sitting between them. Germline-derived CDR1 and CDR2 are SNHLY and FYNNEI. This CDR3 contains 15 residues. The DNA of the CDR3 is TGTGCCAGCAAGAAGTCGGGAGACTCCTACAATGAGCAGTTCTTC. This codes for CASKKSGDSYNEQFF.

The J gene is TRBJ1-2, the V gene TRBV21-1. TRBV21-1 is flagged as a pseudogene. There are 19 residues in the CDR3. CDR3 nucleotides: TGTGCCAGCAGCTCGAGCCCCACGGGATTCTCTTCTGCTAACTATGGCTACACCTTC. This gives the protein CASSSSPTGFSSANYGYTF.

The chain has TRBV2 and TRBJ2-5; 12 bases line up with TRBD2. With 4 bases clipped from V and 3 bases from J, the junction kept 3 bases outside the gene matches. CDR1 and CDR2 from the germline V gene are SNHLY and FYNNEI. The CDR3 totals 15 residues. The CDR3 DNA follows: TGTGCCAGCAGTGGGCGACTAGCGGGAGAAGAGACCCAGTACTTC. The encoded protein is CASSGRLAGEETQYF.

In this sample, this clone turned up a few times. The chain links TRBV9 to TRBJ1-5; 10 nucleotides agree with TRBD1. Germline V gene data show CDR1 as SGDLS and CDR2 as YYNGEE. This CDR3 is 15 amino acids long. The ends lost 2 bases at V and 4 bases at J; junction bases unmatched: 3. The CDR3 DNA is TGTGCCAGCAGCGTCGGACAGGGGGTAAATCAGCCCCAGCATTTT. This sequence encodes CASSVGQGVNQPQHF.

The DNA of the CDR3 is TGTGCCAGCATCGGAGACCGAATAGAGGGCTACACCTTC. Encoded protein: CASIGDRIEGYTF. The V and J genes are TRBV12-3 or TRBV12-4 and TRBJ1-2; D not resolved. V lost 7 bases and J lost 8, with 17 bases in between. This CDR3 contains 13 residues.

The CDR3 sequence: CASSQDSGRVAFF. The CDR3 DNA follows: TGCGCCAGCAGCCAAGATTCGGGGAGGGTAGCTTTCTTT. The chain combines TRBV4-3 with TRBJ1-1; no reliable D call. The V end was cut by 0 bases, the J end by 10 bases, with 12 bases between. This CDR3 is built from 13 residues. Germline CDR1 reads LGHNA; CDR2 reads YSLEER.

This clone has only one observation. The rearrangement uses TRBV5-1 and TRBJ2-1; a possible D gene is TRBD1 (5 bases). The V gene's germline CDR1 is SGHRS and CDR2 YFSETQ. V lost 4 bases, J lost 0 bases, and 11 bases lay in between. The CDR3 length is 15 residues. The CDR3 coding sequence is TGCGCCAGCAGCGGGGAAGGGGCCTCCTACAATGAGCAGTTCTTC. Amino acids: CASSGEGASYNEQFF. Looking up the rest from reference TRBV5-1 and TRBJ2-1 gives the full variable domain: KAGVTQTPRYLIKTRGQQVTLSCSPISGHRSVSWYQQTPGQGLQFLFEYFSETQRNKGNFPGRFSGRQFSNSRSEMNVSTLELGDSALYLCASSGEGASYNEQFFGPGTRLTVL.

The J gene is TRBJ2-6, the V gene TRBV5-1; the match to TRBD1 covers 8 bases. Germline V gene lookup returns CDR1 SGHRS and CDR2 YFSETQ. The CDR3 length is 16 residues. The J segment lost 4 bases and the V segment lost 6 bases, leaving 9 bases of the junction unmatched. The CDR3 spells CASTRTGTAGANVLTF. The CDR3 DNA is TGCGCCAGCACCCGGACAGGGACTGCCGGGGCCAACGTCCTGACTTTC.

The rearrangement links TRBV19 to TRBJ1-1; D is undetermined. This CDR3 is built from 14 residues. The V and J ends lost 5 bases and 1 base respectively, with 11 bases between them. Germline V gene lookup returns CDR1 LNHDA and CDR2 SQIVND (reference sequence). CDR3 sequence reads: CASSPPTTNTEAFF. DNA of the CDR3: TGTGCCAGTAGTCCCCCGACTACGAACACTGAAGCTTTCTTT.